The subject of this entry is one T cell receptor (beta chain). Its target is unknown. This PCR relied on a set of 60 Vbeta primers and 13 Jbeta primers. The data were produced by immunoSEQ multiplex PCR, yet TCRdb's version contains in-frame clones alone and is incomplete. The sample shows under 150,000 clones, around 81% of them seen only once. This sample is drawn from a study of cytomegalovirus exposure and HLA in healthy donors. Notes on the study in general: According to the study, 150 to 200 TCR beta chains were cytomegalovirus-associated. Prediction of most subjects' HLA-A and HLA-B alleles by TCR beta sequences was reportedly accurate.

V lost 4 bases to trimming and J lost 1 base, with 16 bases between them. This CDR3 is 16 amino acids long. Per the germline V gene, CDR1 is SGHRS and CDR2 is YFSETQ. The rearrangement joins TRBV5-1 to TRBJ2-3; D may be TRBD2 (5 bases). The sequence derives from a young man in good health and CMV-seronegative. Sample: PBMCs. CDR3 sequence: CASSARGGLGTDTQYF. CDR3 bases: TGCGCCAGCAGCGCCCGAGGAGGCCTTGGCACAGATACGCAGTATTTT.